One sample yielded the 17 T cell receptor beta chains listed below, sequenced in a study of PD-1 blockade in classical Hodgkin lymphoma. Each patient's relapse followed autologous stem cell transplantation, and brentuximab vedotin exposure varied. The method was immunoSEQ multiplex PCR; TCRdb's version includes in-frame clones alone and lacks a portion of them. The repertoire includes 90,000 to 120,000 clones, 80% to 90% of them detected once, and 20% sits in the top ten. The specimen was peripheral blood mononuclear cells (PBMCs), collected before the second cycle of nivolumab. These TCRs come from a human donor with classical Hodgkin lymphoma.

The V call is TRBV29-1, the J call TRBJ1-4, with 8 bases that match TRBD1. The CDR3 contains 13 residues. The germline V gene has CDR1 SQVTM and CDR2 ANQGSEA. With V trimmed by 3 bases and J by 10 bases, 7 bases remained unmatched. CDR3: CSVEQGASGKLFF. The CDR3 DNA reads TGCAGCGTTGAGCAGGGGGCGTCGGGAAAACTGTTTTTT.

The genes are TRBV12-5 and TRBJ2-7; 8 bases align to TRBD1. Germline CDR1 and CDR2: LGHNT and FRNRAP. The CDR3 spans 15 residues. The J segment lost 6 bases and the V segment lost 5 bases, leaving 12 bases of the junction unmatched. In DNA, the CDR3 is TGTGCTAGTGGTCAAATTGTCAGGGGGCGGTTCGAGCAGTACTTC. This codes for CASGQIVRGRFEQYF.

The chain links TRBV19 to TRBJ1-4; D is undetermined. Trimming shortened V by 6 bases and J by 2 bases, and 13 bases separated the two germline ends. The germline CDR1 and CDR2 sequences are LNHDA and SQIVND (reference sequence). This CDR3 comprises 15 residues. CDR3: CASRPLEFTNEKLFF. The CDR3 region has the DNA TGTGCCAGTAGGCCGCTGGAATTCACTAATGAAAAACTGTTTTTT. Full variable domain (missing parts from reference TRBV19 and TRBJ1-4): DGGITQSPKYLFRKEGQNVTLSCEQNLNHDAMYWYRQDPGQGLRLIYYSQIVNDFQKGDIAEGYSVSREKKESFPLTVTSAQKNPTAFYLCASRPLEFTNEKLFFGSGTQLSVL.

The genes are TRBV2 and TRBJ2-7; 10 bases map to TRBD2. The V segment lost 7 bases and the J segment 1 base; nucleotides outside the gene matches: 1. The CDR3 has 13 residues. Germline loops: CDR1 SNHLY, CDR2 FYNNEI. The CDR3 DNA sequence: TGTGCCAGCAAGGGACTAGCGTCCTACGAGCAGTACTTC. It translates to CASKGLASYEQYF.

This clone has a count of ten or more. The rearrangement links TRBV27 to TRBJ2-5; TRBD1 aligns across 11 bases. Germline lookup yields CDR1 MNHEY and CDR2 SMNVEV (reference sequence). The CDR3 runs to 15 residues. J lost 4 bases, V lost 2 bases, and 3 bases had no gene match. DNA of the CDR3: TGTGCCAGCAGTTTAGGGACAGGGGGAGGAGAGACCCAGTACTTC. Amino acid sequence: CASSLGTGGGETQYF.

The chain is built from TRBV6-1 and TRBJ2-7; no definite D call. With 2 bases removed from V and 2 bases from J, the gap between germline ends came to 7 bases. The CDR3 consists of 13 residues. Germline CDR1 MNHNS, CDR2 SASEGT. CDR3 bases: TGTGCCAGCAGTGAATCCATTACCTACGAGCAGTACTTC. This sequence encodes CASSESITYEQYF.

J is TRBJ1-5 and V is TRBV6-5; TRBD1 matches 7 bases. The germline V gene encodes CDR1 MNHEY and CDR2 SVGAGI. There are 14 residues in the CDR3. J gave up 0 bases and V 7 bases, and 3 bases lay outside the gene matches. DNA of the CDR3: TGTGCCAGCAAGAGGGACAGTAGCAATCAGCCCCAGCATTTT. Translating gives CASKRDSSNQPQHF.

The chain joins TRBV10-2 to TRBJ2-1; 7 bases are a match to TRBD1. Germline-derived CDR1 and CDR2 are WSHSY and SAAADI. This CDR3 is built from 14 residues. V lost 8 bases to trimming and J lost 7 bases; unmatched junction nucleotides: 11. CDR3 residues: CASCGDRERNEQFF. The CDR3 coding sequence is TGCGCCAGCTGTGGTGACAGGGAAAGAAATGAGCAGTTCTTC.

V and J are TRBV19 and TRBJ2-3; 8 nucleotides agree with TRBD2. The CDR3 has 15 amino acids. Germline V gene lookup returns CDR1 LNHDA and CDR2 SQIVND (reference sequence). Trimming at V came to 6 bases and at J to 2 bases, leaving 7 bases not matched to a gene. The CDR3 loop reads CASRDHSGTTDTQYF. CDR3 sequence (DNA): TGTGCCAGTAGGGATCATAGCGGGACCACAGATACGCAGTATTTT.

V gene TRBV28 combines with J gene TRBJ2-4; 7 positions match TRBD1. Germline V gene lookup returns CDR1 MDHEN and CDR2 SYDVKM. Trimming at V came to 4 bases and at J to 2 bases, leaving 5 bases not matched to a gene. The CDR3 spans 15 residues. The CDR3 region is CASSYRGQPKNIQYF. In DNA form, the CDR3 reads TGTGCCAGCAGTTACAGGGGACAGCCCAAAAACATTCAGTACTTC.

The rearrangement uses TRBV15 and TRBJ2-7; the match to TRBD1 covers 9 bases. Germline assignment: CDR1 LNHNV and CDR2 YYDKDF (reference sequence). The trim removed 1 base at V and 5 bases at J, leaving 6 bases unmatched. The CDR3 contains 15 residues. The CDR3 here is CATSRVGTGSHEQYF. CDR3 DNA: TGTGCCACCAGCAGAGTGGGGACAGGGAGCCACGAGCAGTACTTC.

This clone was observed a handful of times. CDR3 sequence reads: CATSRRTGGTDTQYF. The CDR3 region has the DNA TGTGCCACCAGCAGAAGGACAGGGGGCACAGATACGCAGTATTTT. V is TRBV15 and J is TRBJ2-3, with TRBD1 matching 9 bases. CDR3 length: 15 residues. J lost 1 base, V lost 2 bases, and 1 base had no gene match. Germline CDR1 reads LNHNV; CDR2 reads YYDKDF (reference sequence).

CDR3 coding DNA: TGTGCCTGGAGTCTCCCGGACAGTCAGGAAAAACTGTTTTTT. This encodes CAWSLPDSQEKLFF. This rearrangement joins TRBV30 to TRBJ1-4; D might be TRBD1 (6 bases). Trimming stripped 2 bases from V and 8 bases from J, with 15 bases between. There are 14 residues in the CDR3. The germline V gene has CDR1 GTSNPN and CDR2 SVGIG (reference sequence).

This chain links TRBV5-6 with TRBJ1-5; D gene ambiguous. CDR3 size: 15 residues. Trimming removed 1 base at V and 3 bases at J, with 11 bases between. CDR1 and CDR2 from the germline V gene are SGHDT and YYEEEE. CDR3 amino acids: CASSLRGLNNQPQHF. The CDR3 DNA reads TGTGCCAGCAGCTTGCGAGGTCTCAACAATCAGCCCCAGCATTTT.

The rearrangement uses TRBV5-6 and TRBJ2-5; TRBD2 aligns across 9 bases. J lost 2 bases, V lost 6 bases, and 11 bases had no gene match. The CDR3 contains 16 residues. The germline V gene has CDR1 SGHDT and CDR2 YYEEEE. The CDR3 spells CASTLRGSGRQETQYF. CDR3 sequence (DNA): TGTGCCAGCACCCTAAGGGGGAGCGGGAGGCAAGAGACCCAGTACTTC.

V is TRBV14 and J is TRBJ2-1; TRBD1 is a possible D gene (6 bases). V lost 0 bases and J 10 bases, leaving 25 bases between the germline ends. CDR1 is SGHDN, CDR2 FVKESK, per germline. The CDR3 loop spans 18 amino acids. CDR3 residues: CASSQEGIELHPQGEQFF. The DNA for the CDR3 is TGTGCCAGCAGCCAAGAGGGAATAGAACTACATCCTCAGGGGGAGCAGTTCTTC.

This chain joins TRBV12-5 and TRBJ2-6; D call uncertain. V lost 6 bases and J lost 0, with 15 bases in between. The CDR3 sequence is 17 residues long. Germline V lookup: CDR1 LGHNT, CDR2 FRNRAP. As DNA, the CDR3 is TGTGCTAGTGGCCCAATATCCCCCCCCTCTGGGGCCAACGTCCTGACTTTC. This sequence encodes CASGPISPPSGANVLTF.